This record covers a single T cell receptor (beta chain). Its antigen is not known. The CDR3 consists of 17 residues. V dropped 5 bases and J dropped 4; count of bases not matched to a gene: 11. CDR1 is SEHNR, CDR2 FQNEAQ, per germline (reference sequence). The sample belongs to a study of shared clonotypes between healthy human individuals. Looking at the study overall: Per donor, three plates held CD4 naive cells, three held CD4 memory, two held CD8 naive and one held CD8 memory. Findings of the study overall: Sharing across four donors was highest in naive CD4 (roughly 5%) and lowest in memory CD8 (roughly 0.4%). In contrast to clonotypes shared by all four donors, non-shared clonotypes had lower generation probabilities.

CD45RO-negative, CCR7-selected cells formed the naive CD8 fraction, which excluded terminally differentiated effector memory CD45RA+ cells. Sequencing used immunoSEQ multiplex PCR; TCRdb keeps in-frame clones, though not all of them. The repertoire has under 1 million clones, roughly 96% of them found once; the top ten carry about 0.21%. The receptor was isolated from a man aged 30 to 39 in good health. Sequenced input: naive CD8+ T cells sorted from blood. The chain couples TRBV7-9 to TRBJ2-7, with 13 bases identical to TRBD2. The CDR3 loop is CASSHGTSGERRYEQYF. The CDR3 DNA reads as TGTGCCAGCAGCCACGGGACTAGCGGGGAGAGGCGGTACGAGCAGTACTTC.